This is a list of T cell receptor beta chains from one sample in a study of human T cells and chemical hapten exposure. TCRdb ran MiXCR on the RACE reads and lists one entry per CDR3 protein. The sample lists over 75,000 distinct CDR3 sequences; 7.5% to 9.5% were seen once. The starting material was whole blood, obtained in connection with sensitization to the hapten diphenylcyclopropenone (DPC). These receptors came from a woman in her 30s with alopecia areata. Some clones in this sample may be carry-over from other donors' samples. Each CDR3 is given with its conserved first and last residue. Each record gives: D gene, J gene, clone size, V gene, CDR3 protein, CDR3 DNA. The D gene is left open where the match is weak. Expanded clones get a size class; other rows say once, few or many, or leave the size out.

NA | TRBJ1-6 | many | TRBV3-1 | CASSQDRGSPLHF | TGTGCCAGCAGCCAAGATAGGGGCTCACCCCTCCACTTT
NA | TRBJ1-2 | NA | TRBV29-1 | CSVPPGPTFYGYTF | TGCAGCGTGCCACCGGGACCGACTTTCTATGGCTACACCTTC
TRBD1 | TRBJ1-1 | NA | TRBV7-2 | CASSLGGQTAEAFF | TGTGCCAGCAGCTTAGGGGGACAGACTGCTGAAGCTTTCTTT
NA | TRBJ1-5 | many | TRBV4-2 | CASSQEQESNQPQHF | TGTGCCAGCAGCCAAGAACAGGAAAGCAATCAGCCCCAGCATTTT
NA | TRBJ1-2 | NA | TRBV5-4 | CASSRNTGSGYTF | TGTGCCAGCAGCCGTAACACAGGGTCTGGCTACACCTTC
NA | TRBJ2-1 | many | TRBV12-3/TRBV12-4 | CASSYQRGGPYNEQFF | TGTGCCAGCAGTTACCAACGCGGGGGCCCCTACAATGAGCAGTTCTTC
TRBD1 | TRBJ1-2 | NA | TRBV5-6 | CASSLWTGGIYGYTF | TGTGCCAGCAGCTTGTGGACAGGGGGGATCTATGGCTACACCTTC
NA | TRBJ1-1 | NA | TRBV27 | CASSSPGLGTEAFF | TGTGCCAGCAGTTCCCCAGGGTTGGGGACTGAAGCTTTCTTT
NA | TRBJ2-7 | many | TRBV10-3 | CAISEDYEQYF | TGTGCCATCAGTGAGGACTACGAGCAGTACTTC
NA | TRBJ2-5 | NA | TRBV5-1 | CASSERKETQYF | TGCGCCAGCAGCGAGAGAAAAGAGACCCAGTACTTC
TRBD2 | TRBJ2-1 | many | TRBV29-1 | CSVGWRGGHNEQFF | TGCAGCGTGGGCTGGCGGGGGGGCCACAATGAGCAGTTCTTC
NA | TRBJ2-4 | many | TRBV5-1 | CASSLLGAAPTDIQYF | TGCGCCAGCAGCTTGTTAGGGGCCGCTCCCACGGACATTCAGTACTTC
TRBD1 | TRBJ1-1 | NA | TRBV20-1 | CSARDPGQGGNTEAFF | TGCAGTGCTAGAGATCCGGGACAGGGAGGGAACACTGAAGCTTTCTTT
NA | TRBJ2-5 | many | TRBV5-1 | CASSLLPDQETQYF | TGCGCCAGCAGCTTGTTGCCAGACCAAGAGACCCAGTACTTC
TRBD1 | TRBJ2-5 | few | TRBV20-1 | CSASSPDRGRETQYF | TGCAGTGCTAGTTCCCCCGACAGGGGGCGGGAGACCCAGTACTTC
TRBD1 | TRBJ2-2 | NA | TRBV10-3 | CAISGGTGDAGELFF | TGTGCCATCAGTGGGGGGACAGGGGACGCCGGGGAGCTGTTTTTT
NA | TRBJ2-6 | NA | TRBV3-1 | CASSQLRATGANVLTF | TGTGCCAGCAGCCAACTACGGGCTACTGGGGCCAACGTCCTGACTTTC
NA | TRBJ2-4 | many | TRBV13 | CASKREGENIQYF | TGTGCCAGCAAAAGGGAGGGGGAAAACATTCAGTACTTC
NA | TRBJ1-2 | few | TRBV6-2/TRBV6-3 | CASSSGFRYGYTF | TGTGCCAGCAGTTCAGGGTTTCGCTATGGCTACACCTTC
NA | TRBJ2-3 | many | TRBV11-2 | CASSLAQSLDTQYF | TGTGCCAGCAGCTTAGCCCAATCCTTGGATACGCAGTATTTT